This T cell receptor beta chain was retrieved from a study of long-term antiretroviral therapy in people with HIV. The study, taken as a whole, reports: Missing from the dataset were any data on ART adherence, viral resistance or therapy changes. Repertoires looked antigen-experienced, with only a slight naive shift after ART.

CDR1 is SNHLY, CDR2 FYNNEI, per germline. V dropped 5 bases and J dropped 8; count of bases not matched to a gene: 6. This CDR3 is built from 14 residues. On this clone: Its antigen is currently unknown.

It was version v3.0 of the immunoSEQ assay that was run at survey level. Clones were sequenced by immunoSEQ multiplex PCR, and TCRdb holds only the in-frame ones, with some missing. Of about 25,000 clones listed, 80% to 90% were seen once; the top ten hold 4.5% to 5.5%. This chain joins TRBV2 and TRBJ1-4; 9 nucleotides line up with TRBD1. Sample: unsorted PBMCs, taken 3 years after starting antiretroviral therapy. This sequence was found in a man younger than 35 with HIV. CDR3 coding DNA: TGTGCCAGCAGTTTTGGACAGGGGCGGGAAAAACTGTTTTTT. Protein product: CASSFGQGREKLFF.